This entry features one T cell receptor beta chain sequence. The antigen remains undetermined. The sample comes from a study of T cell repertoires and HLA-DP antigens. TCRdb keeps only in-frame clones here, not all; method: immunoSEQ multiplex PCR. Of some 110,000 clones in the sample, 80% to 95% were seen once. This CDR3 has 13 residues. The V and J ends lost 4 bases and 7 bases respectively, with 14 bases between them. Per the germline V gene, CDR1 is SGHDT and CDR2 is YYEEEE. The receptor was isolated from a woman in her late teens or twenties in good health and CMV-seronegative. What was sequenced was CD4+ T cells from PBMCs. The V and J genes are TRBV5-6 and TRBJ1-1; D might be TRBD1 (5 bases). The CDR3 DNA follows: TGTGCCAGCAGCAGGGGCTTCTTGAATGAAGCTTTCTTT. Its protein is CASSRGFLNEAFF.